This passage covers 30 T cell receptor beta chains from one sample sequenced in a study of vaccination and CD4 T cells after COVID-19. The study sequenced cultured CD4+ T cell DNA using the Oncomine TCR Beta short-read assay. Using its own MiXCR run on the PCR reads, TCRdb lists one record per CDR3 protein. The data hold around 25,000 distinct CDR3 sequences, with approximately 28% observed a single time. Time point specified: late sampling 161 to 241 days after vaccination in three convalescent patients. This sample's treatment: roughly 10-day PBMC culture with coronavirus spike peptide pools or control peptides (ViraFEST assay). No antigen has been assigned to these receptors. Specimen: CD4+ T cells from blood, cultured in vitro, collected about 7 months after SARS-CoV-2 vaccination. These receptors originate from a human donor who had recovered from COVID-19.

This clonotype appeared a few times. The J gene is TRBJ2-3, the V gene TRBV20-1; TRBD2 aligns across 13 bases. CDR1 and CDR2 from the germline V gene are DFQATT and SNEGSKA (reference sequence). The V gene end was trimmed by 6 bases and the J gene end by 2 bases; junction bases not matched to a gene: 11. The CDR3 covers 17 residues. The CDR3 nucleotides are TGCAGTGCGAAGCGGACTAGCGGGAGACTGACCACAGATACGCAGTATTTT. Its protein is CSAKRTSGRLTTDTQYF.

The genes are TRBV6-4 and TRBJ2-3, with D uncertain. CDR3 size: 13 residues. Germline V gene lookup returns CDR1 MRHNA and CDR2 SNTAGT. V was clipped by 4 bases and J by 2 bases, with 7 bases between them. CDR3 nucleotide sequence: TGTGCCAGCAGTGTCAGCAACACAGATACGCAGTATTTT. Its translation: CASSVSNTDTQYF.

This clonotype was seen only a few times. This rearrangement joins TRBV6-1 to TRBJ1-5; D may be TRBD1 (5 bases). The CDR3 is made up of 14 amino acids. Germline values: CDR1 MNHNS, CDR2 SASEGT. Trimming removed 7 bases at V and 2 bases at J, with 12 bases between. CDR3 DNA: TGTGCCAGCACAACCAGGGATGGCAATCAGCCCCAGCATTTT. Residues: CASTTRDGNQPQHF.

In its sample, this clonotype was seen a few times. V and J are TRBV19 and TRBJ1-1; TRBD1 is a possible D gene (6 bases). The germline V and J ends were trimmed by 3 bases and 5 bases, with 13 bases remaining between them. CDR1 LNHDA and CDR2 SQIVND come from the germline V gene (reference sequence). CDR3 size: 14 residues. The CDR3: CASSILGARTEAFF. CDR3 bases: TGTGCCAGTAGTATCCTGGGGGCGCGAACTGAAGCTTTCTTT.

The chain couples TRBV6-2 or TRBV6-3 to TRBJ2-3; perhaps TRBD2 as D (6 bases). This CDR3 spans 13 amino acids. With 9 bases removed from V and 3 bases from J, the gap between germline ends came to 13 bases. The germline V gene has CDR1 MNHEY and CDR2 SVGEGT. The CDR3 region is CASKRERTDTQYF. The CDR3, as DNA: TGTGCCAGTAAACGGGAGAGGACAGATACGCAGTATTTT.

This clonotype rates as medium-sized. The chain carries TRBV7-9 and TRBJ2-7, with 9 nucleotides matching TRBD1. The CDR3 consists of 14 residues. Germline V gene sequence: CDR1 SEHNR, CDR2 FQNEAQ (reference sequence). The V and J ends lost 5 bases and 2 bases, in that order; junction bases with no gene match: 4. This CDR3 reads CASSRTGVAYEQYF. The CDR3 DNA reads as TGTGCCAGCAGCAGGACAGGGGTAGCCTACGAGCAGTACTTC.

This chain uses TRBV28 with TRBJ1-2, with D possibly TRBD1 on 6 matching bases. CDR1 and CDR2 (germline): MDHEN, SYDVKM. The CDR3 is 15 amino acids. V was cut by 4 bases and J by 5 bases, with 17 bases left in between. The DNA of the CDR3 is TGTGCCAGCAGTTCCAACGAGGGGGGACAATATGGCTACACCTTC. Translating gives CASSSNEGGQYGYTF.

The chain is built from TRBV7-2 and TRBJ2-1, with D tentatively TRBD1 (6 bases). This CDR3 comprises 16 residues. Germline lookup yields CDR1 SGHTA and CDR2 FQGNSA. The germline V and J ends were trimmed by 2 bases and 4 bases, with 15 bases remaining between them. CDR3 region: CASSLSWPGEYNEQFF. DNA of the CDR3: TGTGCCAGCAGCTTAAGTTGGCCAGGGGAATACAATGAGCAGTTCTTC.

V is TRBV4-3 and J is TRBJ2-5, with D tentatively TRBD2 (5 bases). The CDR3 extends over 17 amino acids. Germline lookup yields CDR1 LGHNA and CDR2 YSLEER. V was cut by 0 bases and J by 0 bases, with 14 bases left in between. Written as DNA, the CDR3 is TGCGCCAGCAGCCAAGAAAGGGCGGGCGAGTACCAAGAGACCCAGTACTTC. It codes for CASSQERAGEYQETQYF.

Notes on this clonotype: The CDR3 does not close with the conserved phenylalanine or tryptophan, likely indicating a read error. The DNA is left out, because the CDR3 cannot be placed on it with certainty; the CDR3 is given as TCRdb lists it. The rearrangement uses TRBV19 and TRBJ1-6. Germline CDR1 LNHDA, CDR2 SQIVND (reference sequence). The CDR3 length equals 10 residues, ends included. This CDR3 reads CASSGVRFSL.

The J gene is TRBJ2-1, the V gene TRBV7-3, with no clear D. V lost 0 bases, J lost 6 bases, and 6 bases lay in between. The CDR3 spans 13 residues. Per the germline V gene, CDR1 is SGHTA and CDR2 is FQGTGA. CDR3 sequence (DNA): TGTGCCAGCAGCTTAACTAGCATCAATGAGCAGTTCTTC. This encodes CASSLTSINEQFF. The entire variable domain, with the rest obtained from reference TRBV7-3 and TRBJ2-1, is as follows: GAGVSQTPSNKVTEKGKYVELRCDPISGHTALYWYRQSLGQGPEFLIYFQGTGAADDSGLPNDRFFAVRPEGSVSTLKIQRTERGDSAVYLCASSLTSINEQFFGPGTRLTVL.

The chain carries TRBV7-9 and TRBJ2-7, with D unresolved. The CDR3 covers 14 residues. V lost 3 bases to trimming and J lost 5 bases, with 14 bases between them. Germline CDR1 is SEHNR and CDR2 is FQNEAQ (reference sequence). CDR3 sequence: CASSLSGITNEQYF. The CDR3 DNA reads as TGTGCCAGCAGCTTGTCGGGCATTACTAACGAGCAGTACTTC.

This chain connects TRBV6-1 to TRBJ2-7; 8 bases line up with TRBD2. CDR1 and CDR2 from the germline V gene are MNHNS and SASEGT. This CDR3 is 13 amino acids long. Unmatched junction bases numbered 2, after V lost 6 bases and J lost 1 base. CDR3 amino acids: CASSKRESYEQYF. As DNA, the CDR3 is TGTGCCAGCAGCAAGCGGGAGTCCTACGAGCAGTACTTC.

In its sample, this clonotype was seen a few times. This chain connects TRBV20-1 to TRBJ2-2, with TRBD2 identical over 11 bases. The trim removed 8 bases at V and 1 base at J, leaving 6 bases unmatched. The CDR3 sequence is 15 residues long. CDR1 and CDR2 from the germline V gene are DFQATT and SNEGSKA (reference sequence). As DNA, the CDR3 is TGCAGTATTAGCGGGAGGGCCGGGAACACCGGGGAGCTGTTTTTT. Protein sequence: CSISGRAGNTGELFF.

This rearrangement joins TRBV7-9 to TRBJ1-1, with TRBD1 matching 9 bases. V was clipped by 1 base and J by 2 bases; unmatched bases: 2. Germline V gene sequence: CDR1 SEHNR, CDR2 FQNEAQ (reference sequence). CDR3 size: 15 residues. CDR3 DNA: TGTGCCAGCAGCTTAGGGGACAGGGCAAACACTGAAGCTTTCTTT. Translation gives CASSLGDRANTEAFF.

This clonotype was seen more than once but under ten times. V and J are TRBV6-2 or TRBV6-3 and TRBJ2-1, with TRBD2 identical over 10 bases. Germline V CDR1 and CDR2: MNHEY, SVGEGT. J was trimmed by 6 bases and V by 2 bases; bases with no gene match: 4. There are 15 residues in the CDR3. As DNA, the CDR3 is TGTGCCAGCAGTTACGCGGCTAGCGGGAGCAATGAGCAGTTCTTC. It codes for CASSYAASGSNEQFF.

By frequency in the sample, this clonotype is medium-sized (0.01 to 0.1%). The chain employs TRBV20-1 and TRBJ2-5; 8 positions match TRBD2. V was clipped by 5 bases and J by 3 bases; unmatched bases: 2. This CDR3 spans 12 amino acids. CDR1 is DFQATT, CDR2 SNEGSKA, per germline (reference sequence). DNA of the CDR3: TGCAGTGCTCGGCGGGGGGAAGAGACCCAGTACTTC. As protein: CSARRGEETQYF.

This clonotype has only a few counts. CDR3 nucleotides: TGTGCCAGCAGAAAAAGCGGGAGAGGGGGGGAGCAGTACTTC. As protein: CASRKSGRGGEQYF. V and J are TRBV28 and TRBJ2-7; 8 nucleotides align to TRBD2. V dropped 6 bases and J dropped 7; count of bases not matched to a gene: 11. The CDR3 consists of 14 residues. CDR1 MDHEN and CDR2 SYDVKM come from the germline V gene. Combining the CDR3 with reference TRBV28 and TRBJ2-7 gives the whole variable domain DVKVTQSSRYLVKRTGEKVFLECVQDMDHENMFWYRQDPGLGLRLIYFSYDVKMKEKGDIPEGYSVSREKKERFSLILESASTNQTSMYLCASRKSGRGGEQYFGPGTRLTVT.

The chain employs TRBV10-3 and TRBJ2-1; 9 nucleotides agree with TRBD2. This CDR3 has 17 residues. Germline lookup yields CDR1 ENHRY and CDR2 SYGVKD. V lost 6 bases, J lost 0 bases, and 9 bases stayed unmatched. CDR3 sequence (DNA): TGTGCCATCAGCCCCGCTAGCGGGATCAGCTCCTACAATGAGCAGTTCTTC. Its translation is CAISPASGISSYNEQFF.

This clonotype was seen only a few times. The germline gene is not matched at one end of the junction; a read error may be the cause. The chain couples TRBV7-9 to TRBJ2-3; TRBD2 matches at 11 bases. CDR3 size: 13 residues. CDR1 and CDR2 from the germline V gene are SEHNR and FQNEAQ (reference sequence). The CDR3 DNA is TGTGCCAGCAGCTTAGCCGAGGGACTAGCGGACGTCTTT. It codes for CASSLAEGLADVF.

In nucleotides, the CDR3 is TGCAGTGCTAGAAGCCCAACTAAAAACACCGGGGAGCTGTTTTTT. This encodes CSARSPTKNTGELFF. V is TRBV20-1 and J is TRBJ2-2; D is ambiguous. The CDR3 contains 15 residues. Germline loops: CDR1 DFQATT, CDR2 SNEGSKA (reference sequence). The V and J ends lost 2 bases and 2 bases respectively, with 12 bases between them.

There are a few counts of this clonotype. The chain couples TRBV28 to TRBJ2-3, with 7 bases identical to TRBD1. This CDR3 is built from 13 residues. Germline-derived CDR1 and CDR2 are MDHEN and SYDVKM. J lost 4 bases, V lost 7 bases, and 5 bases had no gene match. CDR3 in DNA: TGTGCCAGCAACGGCCAGGGGGCAGATACGCAGTATTTT. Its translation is CASNGQGADTQYF.

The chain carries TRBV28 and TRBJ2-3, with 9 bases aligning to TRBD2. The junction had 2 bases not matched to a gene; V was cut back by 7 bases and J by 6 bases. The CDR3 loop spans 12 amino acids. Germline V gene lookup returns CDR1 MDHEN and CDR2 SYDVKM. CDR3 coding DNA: TGTGCCAGCATAGCGGGAGCCGATACGCAGTATTTT. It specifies CASIAGADTQYF.

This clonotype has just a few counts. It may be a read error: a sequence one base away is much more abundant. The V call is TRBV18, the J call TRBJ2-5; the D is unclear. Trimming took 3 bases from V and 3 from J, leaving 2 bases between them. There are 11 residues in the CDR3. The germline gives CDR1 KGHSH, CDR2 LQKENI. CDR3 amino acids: CASSPEETQYF. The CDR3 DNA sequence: TGTGCCAGCTCACCCGAAGAGACCCAGTACTTC.

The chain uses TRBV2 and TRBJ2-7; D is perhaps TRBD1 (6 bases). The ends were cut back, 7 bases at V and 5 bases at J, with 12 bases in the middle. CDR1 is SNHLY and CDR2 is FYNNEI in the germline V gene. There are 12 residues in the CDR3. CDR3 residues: CASTRDINEQYF. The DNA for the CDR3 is TGTGCCAGCACCAGGGACATTAACGAGCAGTACTTC.

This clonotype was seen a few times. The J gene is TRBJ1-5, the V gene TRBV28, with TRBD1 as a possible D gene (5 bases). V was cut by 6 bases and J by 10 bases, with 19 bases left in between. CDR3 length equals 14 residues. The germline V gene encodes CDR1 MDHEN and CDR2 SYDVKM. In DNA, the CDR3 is TGTGCCAGCAGCGATGGGGGTACCGGTGGTCCCCAGCATTTT. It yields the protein CASSDGGTGGPQHF.

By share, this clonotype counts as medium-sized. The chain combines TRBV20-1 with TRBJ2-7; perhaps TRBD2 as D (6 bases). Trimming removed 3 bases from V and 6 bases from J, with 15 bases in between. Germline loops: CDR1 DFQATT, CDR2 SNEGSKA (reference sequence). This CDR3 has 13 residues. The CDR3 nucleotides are TGCAGTGCTAGCGGGAGTAGGTCTGCCGAGCAGTACTTC. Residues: CSASGSRSAEQYF.

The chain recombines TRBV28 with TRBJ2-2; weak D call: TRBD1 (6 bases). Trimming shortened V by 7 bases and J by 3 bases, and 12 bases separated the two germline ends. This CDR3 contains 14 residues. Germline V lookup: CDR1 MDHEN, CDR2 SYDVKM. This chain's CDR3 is CASTQGLDTGELFF. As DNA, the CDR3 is TGTGCCAGCACACAGGGTTTGGACACCGGGGAGCTGTTTTTT.

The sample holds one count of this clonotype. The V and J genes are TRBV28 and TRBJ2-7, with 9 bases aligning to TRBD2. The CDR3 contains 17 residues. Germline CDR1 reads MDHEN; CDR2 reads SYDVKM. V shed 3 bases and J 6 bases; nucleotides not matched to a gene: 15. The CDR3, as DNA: TGTGCCAGCAGTTTCCGGATTCTTGTTAGCGGGGGTCCCGAGCAGTACTTC. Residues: CASSFRILVSGGPEQYF.

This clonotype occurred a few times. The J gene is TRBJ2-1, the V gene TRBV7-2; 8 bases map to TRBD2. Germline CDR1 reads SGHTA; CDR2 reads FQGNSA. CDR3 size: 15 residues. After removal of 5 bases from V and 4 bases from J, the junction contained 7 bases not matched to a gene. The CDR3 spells CASSLSGSAYNEQFF. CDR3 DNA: TGTGCCAGCAGCCTGAGCGGGAGTGCTTACAATGAGCAGTTCTTC.